Below, one T cell receptor beta chain is given with its context. CDR1 is KGHSH and CDR2 is LQKENI in the germline V gene. The CDR3 is 15 residues long. The authors generated TCR beta cDNA through 5'RACE template switching with UMIs. TCRdb reprocessed the 5' RACE reads and keeps a single row for each CDR3 protein, giving no DNA. The table for this sample gives 400,000 to 550,000 distinct CDR3 sequences. The data originate from a study of T cells expressing NK-cell markers. Sequencing was done on a sample of blood T cells: a sorted CD56 or NKG2C T cell subset, CD4+ or CD8+ T cells, or bulk PBMC T cells (not recorded which). V usage is TRBV18 and J usage is TRBJ2-1; without DNA, the TCRdb call of TRBD2 cannot be checked. This sequence originates from a woman aged 18-69 years in good health. The CDR3: CASSLAGATSNEQFF.